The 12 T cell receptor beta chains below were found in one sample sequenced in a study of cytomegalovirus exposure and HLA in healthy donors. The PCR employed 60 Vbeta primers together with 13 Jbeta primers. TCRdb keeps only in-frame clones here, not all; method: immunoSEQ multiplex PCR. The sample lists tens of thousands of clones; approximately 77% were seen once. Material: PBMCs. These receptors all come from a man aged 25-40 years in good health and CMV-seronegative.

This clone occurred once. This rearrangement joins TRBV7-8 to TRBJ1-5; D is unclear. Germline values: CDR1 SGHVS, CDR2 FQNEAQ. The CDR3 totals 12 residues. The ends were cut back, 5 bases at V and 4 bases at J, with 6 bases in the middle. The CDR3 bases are TGTGCCAGCAGCGACATTAATCAGCCCCAGCATTTT. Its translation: CASSDINQPQHF.

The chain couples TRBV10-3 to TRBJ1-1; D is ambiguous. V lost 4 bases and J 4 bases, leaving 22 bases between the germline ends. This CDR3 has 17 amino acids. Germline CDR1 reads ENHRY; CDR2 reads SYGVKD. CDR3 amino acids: CAISGSRYPNAGTEAFF. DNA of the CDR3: TGTGCCATCAGTGGAAGCAGGTACCCAAATGCGGGCACTGAAGCTTTCTTT.

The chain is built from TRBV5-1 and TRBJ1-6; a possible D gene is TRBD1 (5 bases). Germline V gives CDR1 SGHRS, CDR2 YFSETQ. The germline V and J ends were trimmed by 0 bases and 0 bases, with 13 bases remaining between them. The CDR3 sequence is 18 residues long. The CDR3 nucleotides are TGCGCCAGCAGCTTGGTCGGCGGGGGAAGCTCCTATAATTCACCCCTCCACTTT. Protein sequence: CASSLVGGGSSYNSPLHF. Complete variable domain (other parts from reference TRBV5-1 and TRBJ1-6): KAGVTQTPRYLIKTRGQQVTLSCSPISGHRSVSWYQQTPGQGLQFLFEYFSETQRNKGNFPGRFSGRQFSNSRSEMNVSTLELGDSALYLCASSLVGGGSSYNSPLHFGNGTRLTVT.

The CDR3 protein is CASSFRGDGLAGYEQYF. The CDR3 DNA follows: TGTGCCAGCAGTTTTCGGGGTGATGGACTAGCGGGCTACGAGCAGTACTTC. V usage is TRBV27 and J usage is TRBJ2-7; 11 positions agree with TRBD2. Unmatched junction bases numbered 10, after V lost 3 bases and J lost 3 bases. Germline V gene sequence: CDR1 MNHEY, CDR2 SMNVEV (reference sequence). This CDR3 contains 17 residues.

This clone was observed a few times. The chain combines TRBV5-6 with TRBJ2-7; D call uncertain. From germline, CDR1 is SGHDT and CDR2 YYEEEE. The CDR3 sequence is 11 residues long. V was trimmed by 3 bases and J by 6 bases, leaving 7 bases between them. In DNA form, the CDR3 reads TGTGCCAGCAGCTCCCTACGCGAGCAGTACTTC. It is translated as CASSSLREQYF.

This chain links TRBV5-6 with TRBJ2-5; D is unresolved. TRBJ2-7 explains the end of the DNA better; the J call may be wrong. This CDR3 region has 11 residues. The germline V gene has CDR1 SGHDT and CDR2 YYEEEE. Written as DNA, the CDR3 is TGTGCCAGCAGCAAGAATTACGAGCAGTACTTC. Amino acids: CASSKNYEQYF.

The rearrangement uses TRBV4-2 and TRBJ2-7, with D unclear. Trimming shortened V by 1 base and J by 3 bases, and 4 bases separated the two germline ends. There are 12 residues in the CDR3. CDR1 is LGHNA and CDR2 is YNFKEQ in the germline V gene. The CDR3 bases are TGTGCCAGCAGCCAAGGTTACTACGAGCAGTACTTC. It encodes CASSQGYYEQYF.

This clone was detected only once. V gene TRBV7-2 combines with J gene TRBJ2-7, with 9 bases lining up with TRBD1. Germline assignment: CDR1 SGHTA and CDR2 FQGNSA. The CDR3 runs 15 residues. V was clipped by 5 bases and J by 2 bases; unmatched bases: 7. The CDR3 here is CASSAPGQGPYEQYF. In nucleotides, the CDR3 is TGTGCCAGCAGCGCCCCGGGACAGGGCCCCTACGAGCAGTACTTC. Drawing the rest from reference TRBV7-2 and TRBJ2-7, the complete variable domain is GAGVSQSPSNKVTEKGKDVELRCDPISGHTALYWYRQSLGQGLEFLIYFQGNSAPDKSGLPSDRFSAERTGGSVSTLTIQRTQQEDSAVYLCASSAPGQGPYEQYFGPGTRLTVT.

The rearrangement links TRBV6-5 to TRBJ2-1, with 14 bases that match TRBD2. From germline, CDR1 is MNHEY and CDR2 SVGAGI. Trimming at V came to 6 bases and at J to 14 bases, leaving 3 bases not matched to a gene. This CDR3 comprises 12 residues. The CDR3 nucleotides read TGTGCCAGCAGGGAGGGACTAGCGGGAGAGTTCTTC. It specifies CASREGLAGEFF.

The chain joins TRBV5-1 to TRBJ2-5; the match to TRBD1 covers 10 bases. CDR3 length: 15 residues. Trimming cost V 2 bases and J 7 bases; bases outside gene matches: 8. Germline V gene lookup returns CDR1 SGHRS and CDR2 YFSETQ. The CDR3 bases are TGCGCCAGCAGCTTAACCGGGACAGGGGTAGGGACCCAGTACTTC. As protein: CASSLTGTGVGTQYF.

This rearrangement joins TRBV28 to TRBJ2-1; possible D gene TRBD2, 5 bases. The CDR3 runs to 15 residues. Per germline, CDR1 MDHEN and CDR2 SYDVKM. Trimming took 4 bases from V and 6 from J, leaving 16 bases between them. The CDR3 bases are TGTGCCAGCAGTTCAACGGGATCGGGGATCAATGAGCAGTTCTTC. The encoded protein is CASSSTGSGINEQFF.

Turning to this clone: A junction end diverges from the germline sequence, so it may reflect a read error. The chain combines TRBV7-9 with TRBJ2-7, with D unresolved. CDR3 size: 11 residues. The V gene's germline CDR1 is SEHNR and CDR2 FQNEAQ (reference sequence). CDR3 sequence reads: CSSSFEVEQYF. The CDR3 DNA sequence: TGTTCCAGCAGCTTCGAGGTAGAGCAGTACTTC.